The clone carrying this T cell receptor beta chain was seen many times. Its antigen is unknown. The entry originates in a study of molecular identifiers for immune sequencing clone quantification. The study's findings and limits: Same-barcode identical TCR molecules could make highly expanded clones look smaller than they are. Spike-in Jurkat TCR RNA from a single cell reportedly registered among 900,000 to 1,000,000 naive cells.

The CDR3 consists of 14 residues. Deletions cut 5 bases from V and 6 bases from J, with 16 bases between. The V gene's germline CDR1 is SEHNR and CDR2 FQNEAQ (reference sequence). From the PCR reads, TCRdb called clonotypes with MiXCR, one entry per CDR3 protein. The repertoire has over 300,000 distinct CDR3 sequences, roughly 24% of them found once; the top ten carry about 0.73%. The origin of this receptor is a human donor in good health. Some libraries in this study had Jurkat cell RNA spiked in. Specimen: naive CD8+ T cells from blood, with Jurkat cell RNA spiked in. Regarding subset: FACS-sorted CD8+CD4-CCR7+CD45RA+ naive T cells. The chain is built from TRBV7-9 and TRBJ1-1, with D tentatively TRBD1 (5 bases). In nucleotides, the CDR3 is TGTGCCAGCAGCCCCCCGCAGGGTCCCCCTGAAGCTTTCTTT. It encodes CASSPPQGPPEAFF.